This TCR beta chain was obtained from a study of cytomegalovirus exposure and HLA in healthy donors (dated by TCRdb to 2017 to 2019). With regard to the full study: An earlier analysis of roughly 630 of the donors reported 250 to 350 Gb of sequence data and roughly 100 million unique TCR beta sequences from some 180 million T cells. Five DR-DQ haplotypes were handled as single units for association and clustering because linkage in the cohort was strong. In a later genetic analysis, genome-wide SNP genotypes for 398 of the 666 donors were used, and that subset was treated as a discovery cohort. Donor age, sex, ethnicity and CMV serostatus were compiled alongside the repertoire data. An early release that covered 500 to 800 HLA-typed donors contained approximately 300 gigabases of sequencing data and roughly 84 million unique TCR sequences. Typing coverage varied by locus: about 629-640 donors for A, B, C, DRB1 and DQB1; around 560 for DQA1; over 600 for DPA1; fewer than 480 for DPB1. All discovery cohort repertoires had been generated using a single sequencing platform. The study aimed to test whether signatures of past pathogen exposure could be identified by cataloging public T cell receptors. HLA typing included class I and class II loci at four-digit resolution. An earlier analysis of nearly 600 of the donors applied high-throughput TCR beta sequencing to assess whether each TCR beta V gene segment acted as functional or pseudogenic. To predict cytomegalovirus infection status, the study combined high-throughput TCR immunosequencing, statistical association of individual TCRs with disease status, and machine learning. Across some 400 genotyped donors of the cohort, an average of about 220,000 unique TCR beta nucleotide sequences per donor were sequenced, and approximately 17% of those sequences were non-productive. The study used immunosequencing to profile the T cell repertoires of 600 to 850 subjects and linked those repertoires to cytomegalovirus serostatus. A later analysis re-examined previously published TCR beta repertoires from hundreds of donors and added high-resolution HLA genotyping to investigate patterns of TCR occurrence. The genetic ancestry cluster associated with self-reported Caucasian donors included roughly four fifths of the roughly 400 genotyped donors. The later analysis used no new phenotypic data to find candidate immune exposures, relying instead on TCR beta sequences and their occurrence across donors. A separate validation cohort of over 95 different subjects was used in addition to the 666-subject first cohort. Overall study results and their limits: A later analysis reported that several top co-occurrence clusters appeared linked to parvovirus B19, influenza, CMV and Epstein-Barr virus. Sequencing depth was assumed to be roughly uniform across donors in the presence/absence analyses, though that assumption may not hold. According to a later analysis, most CMV-associated TCR beta chains appeared to be HLA-restricted, and the HLA associations seemed to be driven largely by CMV exposure. The sequencing pipeline was judged likely to have produced a cluster of highly shared sequence variants as a technical artifact. The authors suggested that the approach could potentially be extended to other disease states and immunological phenotypes. A later analysis associated 15,000 to 20,000 TCR beta sequences with specific HLA alleles at a false discovery rate of 0.05. A later genetic analysis reported fewer N-insertions in productive TCRs among donors in an Asian-associated ancestry cluster than the roughly 700-donor mean. A total of some 180 TCR beta chains were listed by the study as associated with cytomegalovirus. According to a later analysis, TCR association rates differed among HLA loci, with DRB1 alleles showing the most associated TCRs and HLA-C alleles showing the fewest. An association between a missense DCLRE1C variant and V-gene and J-gene trimming of TCR beta chains was found in a later genetic analysis and replicated in an independent cohort. Immune exposure information for the cohort was limited to CMV serostatus. A few of the identified cytomegalovirus-associated TCR beta chains were confirmed in vitro to be specific for cytomegalovirus antigens. In both the original and validation cohorts, the classifier was reported to diagnose cytomegalovirus status with high specificity and sensitivity. Most TCR sequences were seen in very few donors, while some public TCRs were found in many individuals. Because HLA typing was missing for some donors at each locus, association tests included only the typed subset. Approximately 18 rarely observed V segments, including chromosome 9 orphons, were excluded from the earlier analysis of 550 to 700 of the donors because counts were too low. A further reported finding was that TCR beta sequences accurately predicted the HLA-A and HLA-B alleles for most subjects in the first cohort. In this cohort, only TCR beta chains were sequenced, and detectable features were limited by the absence of alpha or paired-chain data. Correlated functional status among segregating V segments might reflect linkage disequilibrium, but an unknown experimental factor could not be ruled out. In an earlier analysis of around 600 of the donors, most TCR beta V segments appeared in productive rearrangements about 87% or about 30% of the time, broadly matching IMGT annotations. The 87-base-pair reads could not distinguish some IMGT-functional V segments, including TRBV6-2 and TRBV6-3, so those segments were excluded. Assigning TCR associations to individual alleles was difficult when HLA alleles, especially DR and DQ, strongly co-occurred. In a later analysis, HLA-associated TCR beta chains showed more clonal expansion and lower generation probabilities than non-associated chains that were equally common.

With regard to this clone: Its antigen specificity is not known. The sample holds no much larger clone one base away, and base qualities are not on file.

The protocol used for the library was the immunoSEQ multiplex PCR assay. The multiplex PCR relied on a mix of 60 forward primers for TCR Vbeta segments and 13 reverse primers for TCR Jbeta segments. A multiplex PCR assay on genomic DNA amplified the CDR3 region of rearranged TCR beta genes. Amplified TCR beta libraries were sequenced as 87-base-pair reads on the Illumina HiSeq System. The study's processing was this. A later analysis counted tens of millions of unique TCR beta chains across the roughly 700 repertoires, and 9.5 million to 11 million of these chains were shared by at least two donors. To remove PCR and sequencing errors, raw reads were error-corrected and collapsed into unique sequences using a nearest-neighbor algorithm that merged closely related sequences. V, D and J gene segments were assigned by aligning CDR3 sequences to IMGT reference sequences. For a sequence to be retained, a match of at least six nucleotides to both a V gene segment and a J gene segment was required. A rearrangement counted as productive if the CDR3 had no stop codons and remained in frame with V and J, and every other rearrangement counted as non-productive. Following IMGT convention, CDR3 was defined as the stretch from the second conserved V-encoded cysteine to the conserved J-encoded phenylalanine. The earlier analysis of about 610 of the donors excluded any sequence lacking an unambiguous match to a single V gene segment. An earlier analysis of fewer than 750 of the donors classified V segments as functional when productive rearrangements were above 56.7% and as segregating when the standard deviation between donors was above 5%. To diagnose cytomegalovirus status from the catalog of TCR beta chain sequences, a statistical classification framework was built. A later analysis assigned V and J genes by comparing TCR nucleotide sequences with IMGT/GENE-DB human TR gene sequences. A later analysis assigned CDR3 sequences and most-parsimonious VDJ recombination scenarios with the TCRdist pipeline. In a later analysis, each TCR beta chain was defined by its CDR3 amino acid sequence together with its V-gene family, and reads without a unique V-gene family were excluded. As a way to deal with suspected cross-contamination and a sequencing artifact, a later analysis dropped over 550 nucleotide sequences that were highly shared and had low generation probability. In a later analysis, a clonal expansion index for each public chain was calculated from normalized within-repertoire ranks of inferred template counts. A later analysis computed generation probabilities with a VDJ recombination model fitted to out-of-frame rearrangements, and checked the results against IGoR. In a later analysis, TCR-TCR, TCR-HLA and TCR-CMV co-occurrence was scored with hypergeometric tests, and a repertoire-size bias correction was applied to TCR pairs. A later analysis estimated false discovery rates by permuting HLA or CMV assignments 20 times. In a later analysis, co-occurring TCRs were grouped using DBSCAN, and TCRdist sequence similarity was added for clustering within HLA-allele-positive subsets. For co-occurrence clustering, repertoires with fewer than 30,000 or more than 120,000 public chains were excluded, along with roughly 5 repertoires with anomalous nucleotide sharing. TCRdb holds this immuneACCESS table with in-frame rearrangements only. Some clones are missing; in checked studies, unresolved V genes explain under half, and the rest has no known cause. The V and J calls and clone size are taken from that table; D and trimming were inferred from the DNA. This sample is represented by over 200,000 clones; approximately 70% of them were singletons. Of the sample, approximately 2.5% is held by the ten largest clones.

CDR1 and CDR2 (MRHNA, SNTAGT) derive from the germline V gene. Reading from cysteine to phenylalanine, the CDR3 counts 13 amino acids. Here the CDR3 DNA is all that survives: 39 bases in frame from base 1. Trimmed from V: 5 bases; trimmed from J: 6 bases; junction bases lacking a gene match: 7. The cohort consisted of hundreds of healthy bone marrow donors. At the time of sampling, every cohort member was nominally healthy, though immune exposures that went unrecorded were likely present. The donor was CMV seropositive and belonged to the group of 250 to 300 seropositive cohort members. A peripheral blood sample was provided by each donor, and peripheral blood mononuclear cells were used for TCR beta sequencing. The Qiagen DNeasy Blood Extraction Kit was used to extract genomic DNA from the blood cell samples.

Input material: PBMCs. The sequence was collected from a man aged 35 to 55 in good health and CMV-seropositive. In this chain, TRBV6-4 is recombined with TRBJ2-7; 7 middle bases align to TRBD1. The encoded CDR3 is CASSPDRAGEQYF. At the DNA level, the sequence is TGTGCCAGCAGTCCAGACAGGGCCGGCGAGCAGTACTTC.